This TCR beta chain was obtained from a study of OX40 agonist ivuxolimab in advanced cancers. Across the whole study: Ivuxolimab, which patients received intravenously every 2 weeks, was dosed at 0.01 to 10 mg/kg.

CDR1 LNHDA and CDR2 SQIVND come from the germline V gene (reference sequence). Trimming cost V 5 bases and J 3 bases, with 12 bases left between them. This CDR3 has 14 residues. This clone was detected only a few times. Generated by immunoSEQ multiplex PCR, the TCRdb table keeps only in-frame clones and is missing some. This table holds 65,000 to 80,000 clones, around 84% found once. The clonotype comes from an adult with an advanced solid tumor such as melanoma, head and neck, liver or kidney cancer. The genes are TRBV19 and TRBJ2-3, with D unresolved. The source was CD4+ or CD8+ T cells sorted from blood, collected in a trial of the OX40 agonist ivuxolimab. The CDR3 spells CASSDRVGTDTQYF. The DNA for the CDR3 is TGTGCCAGTAGTGACCGGGTAGGGACAGATACGCAGTATTTT.